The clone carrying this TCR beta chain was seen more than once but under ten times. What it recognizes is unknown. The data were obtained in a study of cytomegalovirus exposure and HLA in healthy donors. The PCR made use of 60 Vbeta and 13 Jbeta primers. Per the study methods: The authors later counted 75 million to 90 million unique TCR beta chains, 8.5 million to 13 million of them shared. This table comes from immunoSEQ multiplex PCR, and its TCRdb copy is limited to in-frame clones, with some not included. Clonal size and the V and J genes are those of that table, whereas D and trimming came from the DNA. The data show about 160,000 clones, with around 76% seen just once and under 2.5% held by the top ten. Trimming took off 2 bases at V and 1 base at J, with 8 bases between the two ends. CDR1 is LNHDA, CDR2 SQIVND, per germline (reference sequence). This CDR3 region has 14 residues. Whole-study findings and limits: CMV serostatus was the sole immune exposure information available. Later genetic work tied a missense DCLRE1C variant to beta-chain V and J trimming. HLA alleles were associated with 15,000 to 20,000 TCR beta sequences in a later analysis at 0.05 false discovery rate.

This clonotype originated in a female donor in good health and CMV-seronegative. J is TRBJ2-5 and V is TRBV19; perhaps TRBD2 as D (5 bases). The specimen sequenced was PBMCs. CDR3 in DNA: TGTGCCAGTAGTATACCGGGGATCCAAGAGACCCAGTACTTC. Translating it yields CASSIPGIQETQYF.